The 14 T cell receptor beta chains in this list originate from one sample, sequenced in a study of blood T cell repertoires in COVID-19. The protocol was immunoSEQ multiplex PCR, while the TCRdb copy is restricted to in-frame clones and leaves out a portion. The sample has under 200,000 clones; 90% are singletons. Sequencing was done on a sample of peripheral blood. The receptors stem from a man aged 50-60 years with acute or convalescent COVID-19.

Concerning this clone itself: Other DNA sequences within the sample encode an identical CDR3. The chain has TRBV3-1 (or the pseudogene TRBV3-2) and TRBJ2-7; D is possibly TRBD1 (6 bases). The germline CDR1 and CDR2 sequences are LGHDT and YNNKEL (reference sequence). This CDR3 has 12 amino acids. V shed 2 bases and J shed 4 bases, with 6 bases lying between them. The DNA for the CDR3 is TGTGCCAGCAGCCAACAGGGGTACGAGCAGTACTTC. Its protein is CASSQQGYEQYF.

This clone was observed a few times. CDR3 in amino acids: CASSIDLQGRSAFF. The CDR3 bases are TGCGCCAGCAGTATAGACCTACAGGGGCGGTCGGCTTTCTTT. The chain recombines TRBV5-1 with TRBJ1-1; TRBD1 agrees at 7 bases. V shed 5 bases, J shed 11 bases, and the junction held 15 bases outside the gene matches. CDR1 is SGHRS and CDR2 is YFSETQ in the germline V gene. The CDR3 is 14 residues long.

The gene calls are TRBV5-4 and TRBJ2-7; 14 nucleotides align to TRBD2. The germline V gene has CDR1 SGHNT and CDR2 YYREEE (reference sequence). CDR3 length: 15 residues. J gave up 4 bases and V 4 bases, and 4 bases lay outside the gene matches. The CDR3 DNA reads as TGTGCCAGCAGCCGCGGGACTAGCGGGAGTTACGAGCAGTACTTC. It translates to CASSRGTSGSYEQYF.

The chain couples TRBV13 to TRBJ1-4; 10 nucleotides align to TRBD1. Germline lookup yields CDR1 PRHDT and CDR2 FYEKMQ (reference sequence). Unmatched junction bases numbered 14, after V lost 8 bases and J lost 8 bases. CDR3 length: 16 amino acids. The CDR3 here is CASGRSPGQGMEKLFF. CDR3 sequence (DNA): TGTGCCAGCGGGAGATCCCCGGGACAGGGGATGGAAAAACTGTTTTTT.

The chain employs TRBV11-1 and TRBJ2-2, with a possible D match to TRBD2 (6 bases). The CDR3 runs to 16 residues. The V gene lost 1 base and the J gene lost 0 bases, with 9 bases spanning the gap. Germline V lookup: CDR1 SGHAT, CDR2 FQDESV (reference sequence). CDR3 nucleotides: TGTGCCAGCAGCTTAGGGCCGGGGGCGAACACCGGGGAGCTGTTTTTT. This gives the protein CASSLGPGANTGELFF.

This chain joins TRBV7-9 and TRBJ1-5, with no clear D. The germline CDR1 and CDR2 sequences are SEHNR and FQNEAQ (reference sequence). V shed 5 bases and J shed 3 bases, with 8 bases lying between them. CDR3 size: 13 residues. CDR3 region: CASSLSDNQPQHF. CDR3 nucleotide sequence: TGTGCCAGCAGCCTTAGTGACAATCAGCCCCAGCATTTT. The complete variable domain, with remaining parts taken from reference TRBV7-9 and TRBJ1-5, reads DTGVSQNPRHKITKRGQNVTFRCDPISEHNRLYWYRQTLGQGPEFLTYFQNEAQLEKSRLLSDRFSAERPKGSFSTLEIQRTEQGDSAMYLCASSLSDNQPQHFGDGTRLSIL.

This chain connects TRBV19 to TRBJ1-1; D may be TRBD1 (6 bases). The CDR3 is made up of 13 amino acids. Germline CDR1 LNHDA, CDR2 SQIVND (reference sequence). Trimming shortened V by 9 bases and J by 5 bases, and 16 bases separated the two germline ends. CDR3 DNA sequence: TGTGCCAGCTGTGGGAGGGGGGGGACTGAAGCTTTCTTT. It specifies CASCGRGGTEAFF.

The rearrangement joins TRBV5-4 to TRBJ2-1, with 7 bases matching TRBD1. Trimming took 3 bases from V and 0 from J; bases not matched to a gene: 9. The germline V gene has CDR1 SGHNT and CDR2 YYREEE (reference sequence). The CDR3 extends over 17 amino acids. The CDR3: CASSSPRQGSSYNEQFF. Here the CDR3 DNA reads TGTGCCAGCAGCTCCCCGAGACAGGGCAGCTCCTACAATGAGCAGTTCTTC.

The rearrangement uses TRBV27 and TRBJ1-2; maybe TRBD1 (5 bases). V was pared by 3 bases and J by 2 bases, with 7 bases between. Germline CDR1 MNHEY, CDR2 SMNVEV (reference sequence). The length of the CDR3 is 13 residues. This CDR3 is CASSFRQNYGYTF. DNA for the CDR3: TGTGCCAGCAGTTTTCGACAGAACTATGGCTACACCTTC.

This chain connects TRBV15 to TRBJ2-7; the D gene is possibly TRBD1 (6 bases). Germline V lookup: CDR1 LNHNV, CDR2 YYDKDF (reference sequence). This CDR3 region has 15 residues. V lost 0 bases and J lost 6, with 15 bases in between. The CDR3 coding sequence is TGTGCCACCAGCAGAGATACAGGGATTCGAAGCGAGCAGTACTTC. Protein sequence: CATSRDTGIRSEQYF.

The J gene is TRBJ1-5, the V gene TRBV28; D unresolved. The germline gives CDR1 MDHEN, CDR2 SYDVKM. V was cut by 7 bases and J by 7 bases, with 17 bases left in between. This CDR3 comprises 14 residues. The CDR3 region is CASKGSAGGQPQHF. The CDR3 region has the DNA TGTGCCAGCAAAGGGTCCGCAGGAGGCCAGCCCCAGCATTTT.

The chain uses TRBV18 and TRBJ1-6, with 8 bases lining up with TRBD1. Germline V gives CDR1 KGHSH, CDR2 LQKENI. This CDR3 region has 16 residues. After removal of 3 bases from V and 5 bases from J, the junction contained 6 bases not matched to a gene. CDR3 protein: CASSPMTGVHNSPLHF. Written as DNA, the CDR3 is TGTGCCAGCTCACCTATGACAGGGGTGCATAATTCACCCCTCCACTTT.

The chain couples TRBV10-2 to TRBJ1-5; D unresolved. Germline V CDR1 and CDR2: WSHSY, SAAADI. With 2 bases removed from V and 0 bases from J, the gap between germline ends came to 5 bases. The CDR3 has 14 residues. In DNA form, the CDR3 reads TGCGCCAGCAGTGAGCTGTATAGCAATCAGCCCCAGCATTTT. It specifies CASSELYSNQPQHF.

The chain combines TRBV25-1 with TRBJ1-6, with D unresolved. With 0 bases removed from V and 7 bases from J, the gap between germline ends came to 10 bases. The CDR3 has 15 amino acids. Germline-derived CDR1 and CDR2 are MGHDK and SYGVNS. CDR3 sequence (DNA): TGTGCCAGCAGTGAATACGGGGTTAGGAATTCACCCCTCCACTTT. This encodes CASSEYGVRNSPLHF.